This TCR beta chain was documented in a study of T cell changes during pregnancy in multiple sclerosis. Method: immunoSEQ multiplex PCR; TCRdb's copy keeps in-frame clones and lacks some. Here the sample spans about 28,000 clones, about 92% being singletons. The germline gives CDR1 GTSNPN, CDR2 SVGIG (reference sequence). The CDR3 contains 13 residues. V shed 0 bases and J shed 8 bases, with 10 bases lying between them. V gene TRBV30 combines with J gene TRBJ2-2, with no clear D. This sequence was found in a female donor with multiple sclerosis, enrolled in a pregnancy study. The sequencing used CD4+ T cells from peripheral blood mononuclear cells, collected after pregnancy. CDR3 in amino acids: CAWSVEFRGELFF. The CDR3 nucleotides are TGTGCCTGGAGTGTAGAATTCAGGGGGGAGCTGTTTTTT.